The 10 T cell receptor beta chains below were found in one sample sequenced in a study of blood T cell repertoires in COVID-19. The data were produced by immunoSEQ multiplex PCR, yet TCRdb's version contains in-frame clones alone and is incomplete. Among 55,000 to 80,000 clones listed, about 83% were seen once. The sequencing sample was made of peripheral blood. These receptors were taken from a man between 50 and 59 years old with active COVID-19.

The chain uses TRBV5-6 and TRBJ1-2; 9 bases agree with TRBD1. V lost 5 bases, J lost 1 base, and 6 bases stayed unmatched. In germline, CDR1 is SGHDT, CDR2 YYEEEE. The CDR3 runs 15 residues. CDR3 sequence (DNA): TGTGCCAGCAGAAAACAGGGGGCGCTTAACTATGGCTACACCTTC. Protein: CASRKQGALNYGYTF.

V is TRBV7-9 and J is TRBJ2-3; the match to TRBD2 covers 10 bases. The CDR3 consists of 17 residues. V trimming: 5 bases; J trimming: 6 bases; junction bases outside the gene matches: 14. Germline V lookup: CDR1 SEHNR, CDR2 FQNEAQ (reference sequence). This chain's CDR3 is CASSPPGAGGPSDTQYF. The CDR3 coding sequence is TGTGCCAGCAGCCCCCCGGGAGCGGGAGGGCCCTCTGATACGCAGTATTTT.

The chain is built from TRBV18 and TRBJ1-2; no clear D gene. The germline V gene has CDR1 KGHSH and CDR2 LQKENI. CDR3 length equals 14 residues. The germline V and J ends were trimmed by 3 bases and 8 bases, with 16 bases remaining between them. The CDR3 DNA is TGTGCCAGCTCACCGGCTCAGGATCTCTACGGCTACACCTTC. Its translation is CASSPAQDLYGYTF.

This clone was observed a single time. The gene calls are TRBV19 and TRBJ2-6; no clear D gene. CDR1 is LNHDA, CDR2 SQIVND, per germline (reference sequence). Trimming shortened V by 3 bases and J by 4 bases, and 4 bases separated the two germline ends. The CDR3 consists of 13 residues. The CDR3: CASSMAGANVLTF. Here the CDR3 DNA reads TGTGCCAGTAGTATGGCCGGGGCCAACGTCCTGACTTTC.

This clone was observed a handful of times. This chain joins TRBV12-3 or TRBV12-4 and TRBJ1-1; D gene ambiguous. The CDR3 has 13 residues. The V end was cut by 1 base, the J end by 1 base, with 4 bases between. The CDR3 DNA reads TGTGCCAGCAGTTTAGGCAGGAACACTGAAGCTTTCTTT. Encoded protein: CASSLGRNTEAFF.

This clone occurred a few times. The chain recombines TRBV6-2 or TRBV6-3 with TRBJ1-1, with D unclear. The V gene's germline CDR1 is MNHEY and CDR2 SVGEGT. The CDR3 has 12 amino acids. V lost 0 bases and J lost 11, with 10 bases in between. In DNA form, the CDR3 reads TGTGCCAGCAGTTACTCTCTAAGATTGGCTTTCTTT. The encoded protein is CASSYSLRLAFF.

CDR3 sequence: CASSRWTSGDTQYF. The CDR3 DNA sequence: TGCGCCAGCAGCCGATGGACTAGCGGAGATACGCAGTATTTT. This chain links TRBV5-1 with TRBJ2-3; 10 nucleotides agree with TRBD2. The CDR3 consists of 14 residues. V was clipped by 4 bases and J by 5 bases; unmatched bases: 4. Germline CDR1 reads SGHRS; CDR2 reads YFSETQ. Using reference TRBV5-1 and TRBJ2-3 for the parts outside the CDR3, the full variable domain is KAGVTQTPRYLIKTRGQQVTLSCSPISGHRSVSWYQQTPGQGLQFLFEYFSETQRNKGNFPGRFSGRQFSNSRSEMNVSTLELGDSALYLCASSRWTSGDTQYFGPGTRLTVL.

V and J are TRBV19 and TRBJ2-6; 7 nucleotides align to TRBD2. Germline values: CDR1 LNHDA, CDR2 SQIVND (reference sequence). J was trimmed by 1 base and V by 6 bases; bases with no gene match: 9. The CDR3 contains 17 residues. CDR3 nucleotides: TGTGCCAGTAGCCGGGGGGTACGGGCGTCTGGGGCCAACGTCCTGACTTTC. It yields the protein CASSRGVRASGANVLTF.

The rearrangement links TRBV5-4 to TRBJ2-5, with a weak D call TRBD2 (6 bases). Trimming took 1 base from V and 5 from J, leaving 18 bases between them. This CDR3 has 16 amino acids. Germline lookup yields CDR1 SGHNT and CDR2 YYREEE (reference sequence). The CDR3 DNA sequence: TGTGCCAGCAGCTTGAATCCGACGGGGGACCGGGAGACCCAGTACTTC. Translated: CASSLNPTGDRETQYF. The complete variable domain, with remaining parts taken from reference TRBV5-4 and TRBJ2-5, reads ETGVTQSPTHLIKTRGQQVTLRCSSQSGHNTVSWYQQALGQGPQFIFQYYREEENGRGNFPPRFSGLQFPNYSSELNVNALELDDSALYLCASSLNPTGDRETQYFGPGTRLLVL.

This rearrangement joins TRBV5-1 to TRBJ2-3; 7 bases match TRBD1. The CDR3 loop spans 14 amino acids. Germline values: CDR1 SGHRS, CDR2 YFSETQ. V was pared by 6 bases and J by 2 bases, with 6 bases of the junction left unmatched. CDR3 loop: CASTETGATDTQYF. The CDR3 DNA reads as TGCGCCAGCACGGAAACAGGGGCCACAGATACGCAGTATTTT.